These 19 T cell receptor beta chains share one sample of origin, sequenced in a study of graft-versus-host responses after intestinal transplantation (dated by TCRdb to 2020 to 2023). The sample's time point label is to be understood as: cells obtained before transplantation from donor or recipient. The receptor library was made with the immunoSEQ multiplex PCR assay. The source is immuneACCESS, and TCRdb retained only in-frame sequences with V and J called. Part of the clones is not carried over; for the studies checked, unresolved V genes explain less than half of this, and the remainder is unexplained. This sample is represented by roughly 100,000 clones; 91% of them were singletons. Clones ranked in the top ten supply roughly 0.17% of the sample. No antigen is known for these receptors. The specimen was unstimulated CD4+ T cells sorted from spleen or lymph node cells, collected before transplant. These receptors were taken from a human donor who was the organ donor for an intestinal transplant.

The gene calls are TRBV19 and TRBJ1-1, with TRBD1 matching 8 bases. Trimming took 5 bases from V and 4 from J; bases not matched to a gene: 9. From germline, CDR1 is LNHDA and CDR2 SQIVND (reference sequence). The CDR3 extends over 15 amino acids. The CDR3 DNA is TGTGCCAGTAGTTCCTACAGGGGGGTGAGCACTGAAGCTTTCTTT. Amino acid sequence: CASSSYRGVSTEAFF.

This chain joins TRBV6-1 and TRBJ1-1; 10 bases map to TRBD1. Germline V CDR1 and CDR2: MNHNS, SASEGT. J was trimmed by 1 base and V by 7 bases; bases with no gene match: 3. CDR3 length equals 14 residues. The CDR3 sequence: CASKRDRGNTEAFF. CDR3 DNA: TGTGCCAGCAAGCGGGACAGGGGGAACACTGAAGCTTTCTTT.

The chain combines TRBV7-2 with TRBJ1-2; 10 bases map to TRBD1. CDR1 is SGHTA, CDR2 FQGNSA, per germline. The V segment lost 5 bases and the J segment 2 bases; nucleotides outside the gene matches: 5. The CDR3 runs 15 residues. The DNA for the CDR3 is TGTGCCAGCAGCGATCTGGGACAGGGGAACTATGGCTACACCTTC. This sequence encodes CASSDLGQGNYGYTF.

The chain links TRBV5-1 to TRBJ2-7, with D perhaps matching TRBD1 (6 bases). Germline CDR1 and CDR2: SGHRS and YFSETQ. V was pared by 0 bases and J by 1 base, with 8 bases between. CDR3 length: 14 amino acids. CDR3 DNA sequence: TGCGCCAGCAGCTTGGCCACAGGGTCCTACGAGCAGTACTTC. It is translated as CASSLATGSYEQYF.

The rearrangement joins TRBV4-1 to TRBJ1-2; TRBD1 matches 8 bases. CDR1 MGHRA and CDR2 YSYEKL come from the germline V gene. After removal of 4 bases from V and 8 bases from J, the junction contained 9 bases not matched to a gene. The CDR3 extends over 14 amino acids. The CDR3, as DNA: TGCGCCAGCAGCCTTTATACAGGGGGTAACGGCTACACCTTC. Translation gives CASSLYTGGNGYTF.

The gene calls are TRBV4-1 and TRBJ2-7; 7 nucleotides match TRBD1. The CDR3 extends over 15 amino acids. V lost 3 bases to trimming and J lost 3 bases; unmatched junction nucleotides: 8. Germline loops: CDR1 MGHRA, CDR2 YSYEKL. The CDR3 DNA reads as TGCGCCAGCAGCCACTACGGGGACAGAGACTACGAGCAGTACTTC. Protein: CASSHYGDRDYEQYF.

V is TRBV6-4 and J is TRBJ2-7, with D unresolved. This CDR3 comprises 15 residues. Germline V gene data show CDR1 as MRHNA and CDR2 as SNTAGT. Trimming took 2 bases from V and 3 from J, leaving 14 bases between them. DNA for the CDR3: TGTGCCAGCAGTGACCCCCGCTACCTACTCTACGAGCAGTACTTC. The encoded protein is CASSDPRYLLYEQYF.

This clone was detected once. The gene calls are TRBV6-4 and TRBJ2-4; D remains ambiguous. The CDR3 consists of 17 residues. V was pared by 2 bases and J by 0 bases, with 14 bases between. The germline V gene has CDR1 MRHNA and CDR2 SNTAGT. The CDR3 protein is CASSDHLARRAKNIQYF. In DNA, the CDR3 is TGTGCCAGCAGTGACCACCTGGCGAGGAGAGCCAAAAACATTCAGTACTTC.

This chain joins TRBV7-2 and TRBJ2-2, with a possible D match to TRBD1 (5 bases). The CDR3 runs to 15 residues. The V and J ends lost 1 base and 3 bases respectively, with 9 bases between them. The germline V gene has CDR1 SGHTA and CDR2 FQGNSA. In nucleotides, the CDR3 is TGTGCCAGCAGCTTAGGGCTAGGGGACACCGGGGAGCTGTTTTTT. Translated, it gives CASSLGLGDTGELFF.

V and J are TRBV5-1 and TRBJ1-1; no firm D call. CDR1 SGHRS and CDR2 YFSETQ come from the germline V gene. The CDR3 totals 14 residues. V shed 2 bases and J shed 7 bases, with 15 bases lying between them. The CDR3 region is CASSFQPRPDEAFF. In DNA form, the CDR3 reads TGCGCCAGCAGCTTTCAGCCCAGGCCGGATGAAGCTTTCTTT.

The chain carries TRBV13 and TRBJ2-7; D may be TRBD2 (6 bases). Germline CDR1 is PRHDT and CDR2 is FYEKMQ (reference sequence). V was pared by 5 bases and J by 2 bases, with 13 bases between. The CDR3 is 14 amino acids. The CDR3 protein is CASSQRTGAYEQYF. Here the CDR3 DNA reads TGTGCCAGCAGCCAGCGGACGGGGGCCTACGAGCAGTACTTC.

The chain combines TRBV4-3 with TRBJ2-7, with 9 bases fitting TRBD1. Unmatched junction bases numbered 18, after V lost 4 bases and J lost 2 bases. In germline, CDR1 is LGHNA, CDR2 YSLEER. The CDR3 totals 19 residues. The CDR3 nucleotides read TGCGCCAGCAGCCGGTTTATTTACCCACCGGGACAGGGAACCTACGAGCAGTACTTC. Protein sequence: CASSRFIYPPGQGTYEQYF.

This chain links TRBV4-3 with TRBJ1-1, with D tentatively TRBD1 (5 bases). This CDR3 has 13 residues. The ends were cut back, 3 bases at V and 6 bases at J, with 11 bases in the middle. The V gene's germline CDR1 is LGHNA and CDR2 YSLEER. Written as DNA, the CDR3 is TGCGCCAGCAGCCACATCAGGGTGGCTGAAGCTTTCTTT. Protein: CASSHIRVAEAFF.

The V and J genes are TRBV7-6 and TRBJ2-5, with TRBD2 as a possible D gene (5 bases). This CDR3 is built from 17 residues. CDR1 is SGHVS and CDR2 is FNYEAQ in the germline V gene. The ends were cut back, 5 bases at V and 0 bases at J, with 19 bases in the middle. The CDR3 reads CASSLKATGLYQETQYF. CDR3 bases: TGTGCCAGCAGCCTGAAGGCTACTGGACTTTACCAAGAGACCCAGTACTTC.

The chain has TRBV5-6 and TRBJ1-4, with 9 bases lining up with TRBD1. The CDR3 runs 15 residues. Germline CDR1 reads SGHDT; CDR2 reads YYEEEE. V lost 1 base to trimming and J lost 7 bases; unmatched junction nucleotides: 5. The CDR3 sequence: CASSLHTGGPEKLFF. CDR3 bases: TGTGCCAGCAGCTTGCATACAGGGGGCCCTGAAAAACTGTTTTTT.

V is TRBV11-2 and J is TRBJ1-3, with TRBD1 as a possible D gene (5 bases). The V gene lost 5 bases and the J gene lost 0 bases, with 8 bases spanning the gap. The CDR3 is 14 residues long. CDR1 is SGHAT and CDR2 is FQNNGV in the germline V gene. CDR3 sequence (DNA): TGTGCCAGCAGCAGGGGCACCTCTGGAAACACCATATATTTT. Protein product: CASSRGTSGNTIYF.

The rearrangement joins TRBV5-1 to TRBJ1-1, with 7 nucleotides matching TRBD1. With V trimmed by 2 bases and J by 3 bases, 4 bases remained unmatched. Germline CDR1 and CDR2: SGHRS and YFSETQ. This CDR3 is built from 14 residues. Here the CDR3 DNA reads TGCGCCAGCAGCTTAGGGGGCTGGGACACTGAAGCTTTCTTT. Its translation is CASSLGGWDTEAFF. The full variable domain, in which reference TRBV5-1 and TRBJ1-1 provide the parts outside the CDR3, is KAGVTQTPRYLIKTRGQQVTLSCSPISGHRSVSWYQQTPGQGLQFLFEYFSETQRNKGNFPGRFSGRQFSNSRSEMNVSTLELGDSALYLCASSLGGWDTEAFFGQGTRLTVV.

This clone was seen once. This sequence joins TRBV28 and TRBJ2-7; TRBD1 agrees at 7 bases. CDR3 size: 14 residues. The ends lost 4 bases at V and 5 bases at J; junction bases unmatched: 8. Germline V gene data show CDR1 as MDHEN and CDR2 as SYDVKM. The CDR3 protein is CASSSGVTGNEQYF. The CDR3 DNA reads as TGTGCCAGCAGTTCGGGCGTGACAGGGAACGAGCAGTACTTC.

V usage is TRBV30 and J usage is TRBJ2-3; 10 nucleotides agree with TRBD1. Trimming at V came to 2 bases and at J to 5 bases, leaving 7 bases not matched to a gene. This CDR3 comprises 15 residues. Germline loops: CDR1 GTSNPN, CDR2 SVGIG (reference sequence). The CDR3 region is CAWSLRDRGGDTQYF. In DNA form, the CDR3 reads TGTGCCTGGAGTCTCCGGGACAGGGGCGGAGATACGCAGTATTTT.